The 9 T cell receptor beta chains in this list originate from one sample, sequenced in a study of identical twins. TCRdb fed the 5' RACE reads into MiXCR, producing one record per CDR3 protein. Here the sample spans around 1.7 million distinct CDR3 sequences, 32% being singletons. The sample was cord blood. The receptors come from a newborn girl in good health.

This clonotype turned up a few times. The chain employs TRBV6-2 or TRBV6-3 and TRBJ2-1; D is ambiguous. CDR3 length equals 13 residues. Germline V gene data show CDR1 as MNHEY and CDR2 as SVGEGT. The V end lost 7 bases, the J end lost 3 bases, and 10 bases lay between the germline ends. Here the CDR3 DNA reads TGTGCCAGCAATCGAGGTAGCTACAATGAGCAGTTCTTC. It codes for CASNRGSYNEQFF.

The chain has TRBV4-1 and TRBJ1-5, with D tentatively TRBD1 (6 bases). Trimming stripped 0 bases from V and 10 bases from J, with 19 bases between. This CDR3 is 16 amino acids long. Germline CDR1 reads MGHRA; CDR2 reads YSYEKL. The chain's CDR3 is CASSQERYGTGTPQHF. As DNA, the CDR3 is TGCGCCAGCAGCCAAGAACGGTATGGTACAGGGACCCCCCAGCATTTT.

This clonotype was found a few times. The chain carries TRBV6-6 and TRBJ1-2; D is possibly TRBD1 (6 bases). Trimming took off 0 bases at V and 2 bases at J, with 16 bases between the two ends. Germline CDR1 and CDR2: MNHNY and SVGAGI (reference sequence). CDR3 length: 17 amino acids. The DNA for the CDR3 is TGTGCCAGCAGTTACTCTCGTATGGGGGCAGGAAACTATGGCTACACCTTC. Translation gives CASSYSRMGAGNYGYTF.

The rearrangement uses TRBV12-3 or TRBV12-4 and TRBJ1-2; no firm D call. The CDR3 extends over 12 amino acids. Trimming shortened V by 5 bases and J by 8 bases, and 12 bases separated the two germline ends. CDR3 bases: TGTGCCAGCAGTCCAACCCGGGAGGGCTACACCTTC. Translation gives CASSPTREGYTF.

This chain joins TRBV25-1 and TRBJ2-7; tentatively, D is TRBD2 (6 bases). In germline, CDR1 is MGHDK, CDR2 SYGVNS. The CDR3 contains 14 residues. Between the trimmed V and J ends, which lost 6 bases and 4 bases, there was a span of 16 bases. The CDR3 spells CASRVGLPPYEQYF. DNA for the CDR3: TGTGCCAGCAGGGTGGGACTGCCCCCTTACGAGCAGTACTTC.

This clonotype appeared a few times. The gene calls are TRBV7-8 and TRBJ2-3; D unclear. Deletions cut 1 base from V and 3 bases from J, with 8 bases between. CDR3 size: 14 residues. Germline assignment: CDR1 SGHVS and CDR2 FQNEAQ. Here the CDR3 DNA reads TGTGCCAGCAGCTTAGTCGTTTGGACAGATACGCAGTATTTT. This sequence encodes CASSLVVWTDTQYF. Full variable domain (missing parts from reference TRBV7-8 and TRBJ2-3): GAGVSQSPRYKVAKRGQDVALRCDPISGHVSLFWYQQALGQGPEFLTYFQNEAQLDKSGLPSDRFFAERPEGSVSTLKIQRTQQEDSAVYLCASSLVVWTDTQYFGPGTRLTVL.

The sample holds a few counts of this clonotype. The chain links TRBV2 to TRBJ2-1; no definite D call. Trimming cost V 1 base and J 6 bases, with 10 bases left between them. CDR3 length equals 14 residues. Looked up from germline, CDR1 is SNHLY and CDR2 is FYNNEI. The CDR3 spells CASSEVIRRNEQFF. The CDR3, as DNA: TGTGCCAGCAGTGAAGTGATTCGGCGCAATGAGCAGTTCTTC.

This clonotype was observed many times. DNA for the CDR3: TGTGCCAGCAGCCCCTCTTCGCTTGGGGGCTACGAGCAGTACTTC. Encoded protein: CASSPSSLGGYEQYF. The chain links TRBV4-2 to TRBJ2-7; D may be TRBD1 or TRBD2 (5 bases each). Trimming cost V 4 bases and J 3 bases, with 16 bases left between them. The CDR3 is made up of 15 amino acids. The germline V gene encodes CDR1 LGHNA and CDR2 YNFKEQ.

This chain uses TRBV4-1 with TRBJ2-3, with D possibly matching TRBD2 (5 bases). The germline V gene has CDR1 MGHRA and CDR2 YSYEKL. This CDR3 is built from 16 residues. V was pared by 2 bases and J by 3 bases, with 15 bases between. CDR3 DNA sequence: TGCGCCAGCAGCCAACCTACCCAGGCGGGTACAGATACGCAGTATTTT. It is translated as CASSQPTQAGTDTQYF.